This entry lists 20 T cell receptor beta chains sequenced from one sample in a study of T-cell memory formation after mild COVID-19. MiXCR was run by TCRdb on the 5' RACE reads, yielding one entry per CDR3 protein. The sample comprises under 400,000 distinct CDR3 sequences, 25% to 30% of which are singletons, and approximately 12% rests with the top ten. Sequencing was performed on PBMCs or a T cell subset sorted from them (not recorded which). The source is an adult woman who had mild COVID-19 (a few samples of this study predate the infection). Cell type and time point are not known.

The CDR3 nucleotides are TGTGCCAGCAGCCCCCATGGGAAGGGGGGGGGCCTAGAGACCCAGTACTTC. Translated, it gives CASSPHGKGGGLETQYF. The V and J genes are TRBV12-3 or TRBV12-4 and TRBJ2-5, with D maybe TRBD2 (7 bases). V lost 6 bases and J lost 4, with 24 bases in between. CDR3 length equals 17 residues.

The genes are TRBV3-1 and TRBJ2-7, with unresolved D. Germline assignment: CDR1 LGHDT and CDR2 YNNKEL (reference sequence). Trimming left V 4 bases short and J 3 bases short, with 16 bases between. The CDR3 has 15 amino acids. CDR3 DNA sequence: TGTGCCAGCAGCCCCCCGACTCCGCGCTACTACGAGCAGTACTTC. Translating it yields CASSPPTPRYYEQYF.

This clonotype was found a few times. The rearrangement links TRBV12-3 or TRBV12-4 to TRBJ2-7; D perhaps matches TRBD1 (7 bases). V dropped 6 bases and J dropped 3 bases, with 18 bases sitting between them. The CDR3 is 15 residues long. CDR3 sequence (DNA): TGTGCCAGCAGGCGGGGCCGGGACAGACACTACGAGCAGTACTTC. Protein sequence: CASRRGRDRHYEQYF.

This sequence joins TRBV12-3 or TRBV12-4 and TRBJ1-2; 12 nucleotides line up with TRBD1. This CDR3 contains 19 residues. J gave up 3 bases and V 2 bases, and 13 bases lay outside the gene matches. The CDR3 nucleotides read TGTGCCAGCAGTTTACGGATGATCCCGGGACAGGGGGCTGACTATGGCTACACCTTC. Translated, it gives CASSLRMIPGQGADYGYTF.

V is TRBV3-1 and J is TRBJ1-1; D might be TRBD1 (5 bases). CDR1 and CDR2 (germline): LGHDT, YNNKEL (reference sequence). The CDR3 covers 12 residues. Trimming left V 6 bases short and J 6 bases short, with 11 bases between. CDR3 residues: CASRSQVSEAFF. The CDR3 DNA reads TGTGCCAGCAGGTCACAGGTCTCTGAAGCTTTCTTT.

The V gene is TRBV12-3 or TRBV12-4, the J gene TRBJ1-6; D uncertain. This CDR3 has 15 residues. Deletions cut 5 bases from V and 0 bases from J, with 8 bases between. CDR3 bases: TGTGCCAGCAGTAGGACGGGCTCCTATAATTCACCCCTCCACTTT. Translating it yields CASSRTGSYNSPLHF.

The chain is built from TRBV4-1 and TRBJ2-3; 9 positions agree with TRBD1. Losses at the gene ends were 4 bases for V and 0 bases for J; bases not matched to a gene: 11. CDR3 length: 18 amino acids. The germline gives CDR1 MGHRA, CDR2 YSYEKL. The DNA for the CDR3 is TGCGCCAGCAGCCTGGGACCGGGACAGGGAAGTAGCACAGATACGCAGTATTTT. Translated, it gives CASSLGPGQGSSTDTQYF.

The chain is built from TRBV7-8 and TRBJ1-2; TRBD1 aligns across 9 bases. The CDR3 length is 15 residues. Germline V gives CDR1 SGHVS, CDR2 FQNEAQ. Germline trimming cut 1 base from V and 3 bases from J; bases unmatched to any gene: 3. Here the CDR3 DNA reads TGTGCCAGCAGCTTAGTTCGGACAGGGGACTATGGCTACACCTTC. Its protein product is CASSLVRTGDYGYTF.

CDR3 amino acids: CASSLGEGLAEETQYF. The CDR3 nucleotides are TGCGCCAGCAGCTTGGGCGAGGGGCTAGCGGAAGAGACCCAGTACTTC. The chain links TRBV5-1 to TRBJ2-5, with TRBD2 matching 7 bases. This CDR3 spans 16 amino acids. J gave up 3 bases and V 0 bases, and 8 bases lay outside the gene matches. The germline V gene encodes CDR1 SGHRS and CDR2 YFSETQ.

The rearrangement uses TRBV7-9 and TRBJ2-1; TRBD2 agrees at 10 bases. V dropped 5 bases and J dropped 8; count of bases not matched to a gene: 12. The CDR3 is 16 amino acids. Germline-derived CDR1 and CDR2 are SEHNR and FQNEAQ (reference sequence). The CDR3 bases are TGTGCCAGCAGCCTCTGGCTAGCGGGAGAATCGGATGAGCAGTTCTTC. This encodes CASSLWLAGESDEQFF.

The chain employs TRBV24-1 and TRBJ2-7; unclear D gene. V lost 5 bases, J lost 5 bases, and 12 bases lay in between. Germline V gene lookup returns CDR1 KGHDR and CDR2 SFDVKD. The length of the CDR3 is 13 residues. CDR3 nucleotide sequence: TGTGCCACCAGTGCCCAGAGTGGGGACGAGCAGTACTTC. This gives the protein CATSAQSGDEQYF.

This clonotype was counted many times. The V and J genes are TRBV5-6 and TRBJ2-7; unclear D gene. Trimming pared 0 bases from V and 2 bases from J, leaving 3 bases between. The CDR3 has 12 residues. In germline, CDR1 is SGHDT, CDR2 YYEEEE. CDR3 nucleotides: TGTGCCAGCAGCTTGGCTGCCTACGAGCAGTACTTC. This sequence encodes CASSLAAYEQYF.

The J gene is TRBJ2-7, the V gene TRBV7-2, with 9 bases identical to TRBD1. After removal of 6 bases from V and 3 bases from J, the junction contained 6 bases not matched to a gene. CDR1 is SGHTA and CDR2 is FQGNSA in the germline V gene. This CDR3 contains 14 residues. CDR3 sequence (DNA): TGTGCCAGCAGTACGACAGGGGGAAACTACGAGCAGTACTTC. As protein: CASSTTGGNYEQYF.

This clonotype has a handful of counts. CDR3 amino acids: CASSLGQGMNTGELFF. CDR3 sequence (DNA): TGTGCCAGCAGCTTAGGACAGGGGATGAACACCGGGGAGCTGTTTTTT. V and J are TRBV11-2 and TRBJ2-2, with 8 bases lining up with TRBD1. CDR1 SGHAT and CDR2 FQNNGV come from the germline V gene. The CDR3 covers 16 residues. Trimming took 1 base from V and 1 from J; bases not matched to a gene: 2.

The chain employs TRBV24-1 and TRBJ1-2; 8 bases fit TRBD1. Germline trimming cut 0 bases from V and 2 bases from J; bases unmatched to any gene: 4. The CDR3 sequence is 16 residues long. Per the germline V gene, CDR1 is KGHDR and CDR2 is SFDVKD. Here the CDR3 reads CATSDLRAGGNYGYTF. CDR3 nucleotides: TGTGCCACCAGTGATTTGCGCGCAGGGGGCAACTATGGCTACACCTTC.

The genes are TRBV12-3 or TRBV12-4 and TRBJ2-5, with D possibly TRBD2 on 6 matching bases. The CDR3 has 15 residues. The V and J ends lost 6 bases and 4 bases respectively, with 18 bases between them. The CDR3 loop is CASSPPGGSGETQYF. The CDR3 DNA reads as TGTGCCAGCAGCCCCCCAGGAGGGAGCGGAGAGACCCAGTACTTC.

CDR3 loop: CASSVGTLYGYTF. CDR3 bases: TGTGCCAGCAGCGTCGGGACCCTTTATGGCTACACCTTC. The gene calls are TRBV25-1 and TRBJ1-2; weak D call: TRBD1 (5 bases). V was clipped by 6 bases and J by 5 bases, with 13 bases between them. Germline CDR1 and CDR2: MGHDK and SYGVNS. The CDR3 totals 13 residues.

This rearrangement joins TRBV12-3 or TRBV12-4 to TRBJ1-2, with D hard to call. Trimming took off 5 bases at V and 1 base at J, with 8 bases between the two ends. The CDR3 is 13 amino acids. In nucleotides, the CDR3 is TGTGCCAGCAGTACAGTTATTAACTATGGCTACACCTTC. This translates into CASSTVINYGYTF.

The chain joins TRBV24-1 to TRBJ2-7; a weak D match, TRBD1 (5 bases). This CDR3 has 16 amino acids. The V end was cut by 1 base, the J end by 2 bases, with 14 bases between. In germline, CDR1 is KGHDR, CDR2 SFDVKD. The CDR3: CATSDFGHEGAYEQYF. In DNA form, the CDR3 reads TGTGCCACCAGTGATTTTGGACATGAAGGGGCCTACGAGCAGTACTTC.

The genes are TRBV11-1 and TRBJ2-2; weak D call: TRBD2 (6 bases). With 6 bases removed from V and 1 base from J, the gap between germline ends came to 12 bases. The CDR3 is made up of 15 amino acids. Germline V lookup: CDR1 SGHAT, CDR2 FQDESV (reference sequence). CDR3 in amino acids: CASSSNGRNTGELFF. The CDR3 DNA sequence: TGTGCCAGCAGTTCAAACGGGAGGAACACCGGGGAGCTGTTTTTT.